This T cell receptor (beta chain) comes out of a study of T cells after yellow fever vaccination. TCRdb passed the 5' RACE reads through MiXCR, listing each CDR3 protein once. The sample lists approximately 510,000 distinct CDR3 sequences, around a fifth occurring once. Deletions cut 2 bases from V and 1 base from J, with 12 bases between. The V gene's germline CDR1 is SGHNT and CDR2 YYREEE (reference sequence). CDR3 length equals 15 residues. The sequencing here drew on PBMCs, taken roughly 20 days after the first yellow fever vaccination. This sequence joins TRBV5-4 and TRBJ1-2; no clear D. This receptor was taken from a man younger than 35 who received the YFV17D yellow fever vaccine. CDR3 in amino acids: CASSLLGPFNYGYTF. CDR3 DNA sequence: TGTGCCAGCAGCTTACTCGGACCGTTTAACTATGGCTACACCTTC.